The present T cell receptor (beta chain) was sequenced within a study of CD8+ T cells in alopecia areata. Study-wide results and limits: Affected lesional scalp, above all in alopecia totalis/universalis, was more clonal than normal scalp.

After isolation, RNA underwent reverse transcription to generate cDNA as the sequencing template. Here immunoSEQ multiplex PCR was the method, and the copy in TCRdb shows in-frame clones only, minus some. The table has some 170,000 clones, less than 75% seen once. Patients with alopecia areata provided lesional scalp punch biopsies as well as peripheral blood. Looked up from germline, CDR1 is MGHRA and CDR2 is YSYEKL. V was shortened by 4 bases and J by 3 bases, with 7 bases between the two germline ends. The CDR3 is 13 residues long. This clone was counted once. The antigen is not known. The starting material was CD8+ T cells sorted from blood, obtained at week 0. The receptor was isolated from a human donor with alopecia areata. V and J are TRBV4-1 and TRBJ2-1; no reliable D call. DNA of the CDR3: TGCGCCAGCAGCCTGGCTAGCTACAATGAGCAGTTCTTC. Amino acid sequence: CASSLASYNEQFF.